This TCR beta chain was recorded in a study of T cells in Graves' hyperthyroidism and ophthalmopathy (dated by TCRdb to the late 2010s). Background for the entire study: Peripheral blood was collected at initial diagnosis, before any treatment. For training and testing, the 100 or so patients in the discovery cohort were randomly divided in a 7:3 ratio. Prospective prediction of ophthalmopathy was tested in an independent validation cohort consisting of some 19 hyperthyroidism patients and around 16 patients who later progressed to ophthalmopathy. The study also compared thyroid tissue and blood T-cell repertoires from about six Graves' hyperthyroidism patients. To identify TCR V-J signatures that set the groups apart, the researchers used a discovery cohort of more than 95 patients, made up of under 45 with Graves' ophthalmopathy and 55 to 65 with stable Graves' hyperthyroidism. The paper describes TCR Vbeta CDR3 sequencing of roughly 130 peripheral blood samples, made up of about 40 ophthalmopathy patients, some 80 hyperthyroidism patients and about 17 progressor patients. After blood sampling, hyperthyroidism patients were treated with methimazole at a starting dose of 30 mg daily, and ophthalmopathy patients were treated with high-dose intravenous methylprednisolone.

Stable Graves' hyperthyroidism was defined as no progression to ophthalmopathy during 18 months of follow-up. Hyperthyroidism patients were newly diagnosed, with disease duration under 2 months, and aged 18 to 65 years. Patients with uncontrolled infections, other autoimmune diseases, pregnancy or lactation were excluded. Diagnoses were based on clinical symptoms, serum thyroxine and TRAb, thyroid ultrasound and orbital computed tomography. Ficoll-Paque density gradient centrifugation was used to isolate PBMCs from 8 to 10 ml of fresh peripheral blood. Total RNA was extracted using Trizol reagent, and RNA quality was assessed on an Agilent 2100 Bioanalyzer. The study at large found these results: A model built on a 13 V-J signature distinguished ophthalmopathy from stable hyperthyroidism, reaching 85% to 90% sensitivity and about 81% specificity in cross-validation and 80%/75% in testing. Blood samples also contained most of the expanded thyroid clonotypes (frequency above 0.001), which suggests that blood repertoires may reflect thyroid immune responses. During validation, the model predicted progression to ophthalmopathy a median of approximately 7 months ahead of onset, with around 65% sensitivity and 72% to 80% specificity. Sample size was not statistically predetermined, and blinding of investigators to group allocation was not performed.

TCR beta CDR3 regions were amplified from RNA transcripts. For the first round of RT-PCR on the TCR CDR3, the HTBI primer set was used together with the Qiagen OneStep RT-PCR kit. The libraries were constructed in a second round of multiplex PCR and then size-selected and purified. Sequencing of the libraries was done on an Illumina HiSeq2000 using paired-end 100 bp reads. For the original study's pipeline: Raw data were processed with SOAPnuke, discarding reads with adapters, uncalled bases, mean Phred below 15, or no exact constant-primer or identifier match. High-quality paired reads were merged using COPE v1.2.5, and each unique nucleotide sequence was defined as a clonotype. MiTCR v1.1 was used to align the clonotypes against IMGT TRBV, TRBD and TRBJ reference segments. Analysis was restricted to V-J combinations with a frequency above 0.0001, which covered roughly 99% of repertoires. The TCS score was defined as F50 (clonal expansion) divided by E x V (chaos), with BLOSUM62-based TCRdist calculated between CDR3 peptides within each V-J. Welch's t-statistics and random forest reduced some 510 V-J features to 10 to 15, which were used in a naive Bayes classifier (R e1071). TCRdb's own reprocessing of the public reads used fastp at Q25 and MiXCR and kept productive beta chains. All rows with the same CDR3 protein become a single entry with the most common DNA and genes. TCRdb, not the authors, supplied the V and J calls. The sample has 300,000 or so distinct CDR3 sequences on record, over 15% of them singletons. The ten top clones hold approximately 31% of the sample.

In this sample, this clonotype turned up many times. This receptor's antigen is unknown. Base qualities are not at hand, and no much larger clone is one base apart. Via the germline V gene, CDR1 is SGHAT and CDR2 FQNNGV. The trim is 2 bases for V and 0 bases for J, with a gap of 6 bases between the germline ends. The CDR3 runs 14 amino acids, cysteine and phenylalanine included. Left in the record is the CDR3 DNA by itself, 42 bases read in frame from the first base. Specimen: blood. The sequence came from a man aged 25 to 40 with Graves' hyperthyroidism. The chain is assembled from TRBV11-2 and TRBJ2-3; no D gene is confidently identified. The encoded CDR3 is CASSLQGSTDTQYF. The nucleotide sequence is given as TGTGCCAGCAGCTTACAAGGGAGCACAGATACGCAGTATTTT.